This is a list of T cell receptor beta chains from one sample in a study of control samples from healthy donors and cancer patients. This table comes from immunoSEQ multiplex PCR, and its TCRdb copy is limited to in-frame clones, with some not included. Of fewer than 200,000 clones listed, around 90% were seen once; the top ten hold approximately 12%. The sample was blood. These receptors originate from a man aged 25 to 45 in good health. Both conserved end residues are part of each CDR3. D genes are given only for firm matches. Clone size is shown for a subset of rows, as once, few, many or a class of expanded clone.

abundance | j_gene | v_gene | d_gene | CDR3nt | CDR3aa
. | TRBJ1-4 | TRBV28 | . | TGTGCCAGCAGTAGACGGCCTAATGTGGGAGAAAAACTGTTTTTT | CASSRRPNVGEKLFF
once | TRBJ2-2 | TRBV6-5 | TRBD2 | TGTGCCAGCAGTTCTAGCGGGAGTTTCCCCGGGGAGCTGTTTTTT | CASSSSGSFPGELFF
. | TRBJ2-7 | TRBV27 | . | TGTGCCAGCAGTTTTAGGGCCGTGGCAGATGTGGGCGAGCAGTACTTC | CASSFRAVADVGEQYF
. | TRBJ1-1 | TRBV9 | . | TGTGCCAGCAGCGTAGGAGAGGGGTGGATGAACACTGAAGCTTTCTTT | CASSVGEGWMNTEAFF
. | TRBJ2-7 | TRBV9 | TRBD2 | TGTGCCAGCAGCGTAGCCAGCGGGAACTACGAGCAGTACTTC | CASSVASGNYEQYF
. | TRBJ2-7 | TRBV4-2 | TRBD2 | TGTGCCAGCAGCCAAGGACGGGAGGGCCTCTACGAGCAGTACTTC | CASSQGREGLYEQYF
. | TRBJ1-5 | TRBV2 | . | TGTGCCAGCAGTATTGACGGGATACATCAGCCCCAGCATTTT | CASSIDGIHQPQHF
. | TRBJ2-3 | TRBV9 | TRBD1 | TGTACCAGCAGGGGACAGGGGGGCACAGATACGCAGTATTTT | CTSRGQGGTDTQYF
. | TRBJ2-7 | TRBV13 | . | TGTGCCAGCAGCCGAAACCCCGGACAAACTTACGAGCAGTACTTC | CASSRNPGQTYEQYF
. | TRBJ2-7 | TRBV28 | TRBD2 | TGTGCCAGCAGTTTTGTAGCGGGAGGTACCTCCTACGAGCAGTACTTC | CASSFVAGGTSYEQYF
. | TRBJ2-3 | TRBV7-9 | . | TGTGCCAGCACCCCCACAGATACGCAGTATTTT | CASTPTDTQYF
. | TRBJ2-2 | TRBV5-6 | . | TGTGCCAGCAGCTTGGCCCAGACGCTCTATGGGGGCACCGGGGAGCTGTTTTTT | CASSLAQTLYGGTGELFF
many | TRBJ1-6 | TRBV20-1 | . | TGCAGTGCTAGTCAGGGGTGGAATTCACCCCTCCACTTT | CSASQGWNSPLHF
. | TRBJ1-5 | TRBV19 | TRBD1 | TGTGCCAGTAATAGCGAAGGGACAGCATATCAGCCCCAGCATTTT | CASNSEGTAYQPQHF
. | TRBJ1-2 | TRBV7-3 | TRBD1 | TGTGCCAGCAGTAGTGACAGGGAGAGTGGCTACACCTTC | CASSSDRESGYTF
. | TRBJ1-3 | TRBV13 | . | TGTGCCAGCAGCTCCAGGTACTCTGGAAACACCATATATTTT | CASSSRYSGNTIYF
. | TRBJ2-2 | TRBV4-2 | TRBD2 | TGTGCCAGCGCCCGGGGGTCTAGCGGGGGACGTTACACCGGGGAGCTGTTTTTT | CASARGSSGGRYTGELFF
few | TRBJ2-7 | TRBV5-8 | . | TGTGCCAGCAGCTCCTGGGTCTACGAGCAGTACTTC | CASSSWVYEQYF
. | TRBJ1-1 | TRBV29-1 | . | TGCAGCGTTGATTGGCGGTTCCTGAACACTGAAGCTTTCTTT | CSVDWRFLNTEAFF
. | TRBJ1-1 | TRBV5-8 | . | TGTGCCAGCAGCCCGAGTGAGGGGCCCACTGAAGCTTTCTTT | CASSPSEGPTEAFF
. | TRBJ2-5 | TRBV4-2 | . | TGTGCCAGCAGCCAAGATGGGGCAGACCAAGAGACCCAGTACTTC | CASSQDGADQETQYF
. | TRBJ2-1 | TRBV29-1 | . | TGCAGCACCGATGGGATAGACGATGAGCAGTTCTTC | CSTDGIDDEQFF
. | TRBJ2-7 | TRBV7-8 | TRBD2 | TGTGCCAGCAGCTTAAGCGGGGGCTCCTACGAGCAGTACTTC | CASSLSGGSYEQYF
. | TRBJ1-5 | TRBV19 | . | TGTGCCAGTAGTATTAGGTCAGTCAATAGCAATCAGCCCCAGCATTTT | CASSIRSVNSNQPQHF
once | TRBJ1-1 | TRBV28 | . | TGTGCCAGCAGTTTTTCGGACAGAAAAGCTTTCTTT | CASSFSDRKAFF
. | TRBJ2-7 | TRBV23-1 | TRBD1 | TGCGCCAGCAGTCAAGGGGACAGCTCCTACGAGCAGTACTTC | CASSQGDSSYEQYF
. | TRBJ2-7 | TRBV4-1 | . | TGCGCCAGCAGCCAAGAGTCCGGGACGGTATGGTACGAGCAGTACTTC | CASSQESGTVWYEQYF
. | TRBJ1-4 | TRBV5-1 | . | TGCGCCAGCAGCTTGGCCGAGGCTAGGGGTAATGAAAAACTGTTTTTT | CASSLAEARGNEKLFF
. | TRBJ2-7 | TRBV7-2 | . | TGTGCCAGCAGCCCGGGACACCTGAACTCCTACGAGCAGTACTTC | CASSPGHLNSYEQYF
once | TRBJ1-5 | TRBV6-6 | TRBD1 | TGTGCCAGCACCGACAGGGTAGGTCAGCCCCAGCATTTT | CASTDRVGQPQHF
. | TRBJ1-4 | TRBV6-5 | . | TGTGCCAGCAGTTCGGTTGCAACTAATGAAAAACTGTTTTTT | CASSSVATNEKLFF
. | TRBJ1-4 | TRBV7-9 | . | TGTGCCAGCAGTACTGAGACAGATAATGAAAAACTGTTTTTT | CASSTETDNEKLFF
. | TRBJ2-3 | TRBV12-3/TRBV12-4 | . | TGTGCCAGCAGTTTAAGGGGCACAGATACGCAGTATTTT | CASSLRGTDTQYF
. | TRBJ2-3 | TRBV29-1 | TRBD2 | TGCAGCGTTGCGGCACTAGCGGCTAGCACAGATACGCAGTATTTT | CSVAALAASTDTQYF
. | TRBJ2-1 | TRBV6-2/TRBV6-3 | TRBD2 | TGTGCCAGCAGTTACCACATATCTAGCGGAGAACACAATGAGCAGTTCTTC | CASSYHISSGEHNEQFF
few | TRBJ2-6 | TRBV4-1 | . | TGCGCCAGCAGCCAAGTCCAGGGCAGGGCCAACGTCCTGACTTTC | CASSQVQGRANVLTF
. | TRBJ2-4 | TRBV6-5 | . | TGTGCCAGCAGATCTGGGGGGACAGAAGACAACATTCAGTACTTC | CASRSGGTEDNIQYF
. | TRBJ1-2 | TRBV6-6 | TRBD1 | TGTGCCAGCAGCCACACACAGGGGTCGATTACGTATGGCTACACCTTC | CASSHTQGSITYGYTF
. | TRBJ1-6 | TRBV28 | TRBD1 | TGTGCCTCACGGACAGGGAGCTCCTATAATTCACCCCTCCACTTT | CASRTGSSYNSPLHF
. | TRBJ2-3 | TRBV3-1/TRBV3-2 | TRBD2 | TGTGCCAGCAGCCAAGAGGGACTACGGGGGGGCCGAGATACGCAGTATTTT | CASSQEGLRGGRDTQYF
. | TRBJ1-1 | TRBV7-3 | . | TGTGCCAGCAGCTTAGGGGGGGAGCGGAACACTGAAGCTTTCTTT | CASSLGGERNTEAFF